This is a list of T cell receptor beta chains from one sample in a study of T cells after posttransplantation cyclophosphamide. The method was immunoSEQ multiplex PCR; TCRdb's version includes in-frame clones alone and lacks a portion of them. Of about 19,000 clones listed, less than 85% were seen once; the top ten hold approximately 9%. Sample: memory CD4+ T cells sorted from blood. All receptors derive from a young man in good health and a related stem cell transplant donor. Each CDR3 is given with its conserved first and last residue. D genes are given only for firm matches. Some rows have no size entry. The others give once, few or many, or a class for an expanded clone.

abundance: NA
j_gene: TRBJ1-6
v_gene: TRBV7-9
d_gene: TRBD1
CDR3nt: TGTGCCAGCAGCTCCTATGGTGGGACAGGGGTTTTCAATTCACCCCTCCACTTT
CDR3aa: CASSSYGGTGVFNSPLHF

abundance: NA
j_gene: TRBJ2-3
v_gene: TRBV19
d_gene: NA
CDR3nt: TGTGCCAGTAGTACGCCCGGAGCAGATACGCAGTATTTT
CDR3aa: CASSTPGADTQYF

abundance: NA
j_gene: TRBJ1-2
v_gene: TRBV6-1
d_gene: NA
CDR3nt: TGTGCCAGCAGTGAGGGCCACGTCCGGGGCTACACCTTC
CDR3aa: CASSEGHVRGYTF

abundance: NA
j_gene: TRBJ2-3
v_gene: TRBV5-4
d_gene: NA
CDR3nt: TGTGCCAGCAGCCCGGACAGTTACACAGATACGCAGTATTTT
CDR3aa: CASSPDSYTDTQYF

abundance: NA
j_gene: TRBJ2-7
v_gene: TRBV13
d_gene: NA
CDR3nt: TGTGCCAGCAGCCCCCGGGACTCGGGGCACGAGCAGTACTTC
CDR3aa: CASSPRDSGHEQYF

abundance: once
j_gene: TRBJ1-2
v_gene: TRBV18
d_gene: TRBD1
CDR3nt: TGTGCCAGCTCGTACAGGACAGGGGGCGACTCTAACTATGGCTACACCTTC
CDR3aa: CASSYRTGGDSNYGYTF

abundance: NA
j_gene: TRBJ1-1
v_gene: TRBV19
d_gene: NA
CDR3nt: TGTGCCAGTAGTTCTAGGGGCGGGGTCATGAACACTGAAGCTTTCTTT
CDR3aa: CASSSRGGVMNTEAFF

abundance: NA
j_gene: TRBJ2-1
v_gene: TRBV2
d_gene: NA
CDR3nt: TGTGCCAGCAAACGGGACTACAATGAGCAGTTCTTC
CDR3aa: CASKRDYNEQFF

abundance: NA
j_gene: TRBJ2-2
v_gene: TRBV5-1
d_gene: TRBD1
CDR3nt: TGCGCCAGCAGGAACACAGGGGGCGCGGGCGGGGAGCTGTTTTTT
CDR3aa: CASRNTGGAGGELFF

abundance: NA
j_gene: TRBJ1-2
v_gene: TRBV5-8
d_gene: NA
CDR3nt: TGTGCCAGCAGCTTGGCAGGGAACTATGGCTACACCTTC
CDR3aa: CASSLAGNYGYTF

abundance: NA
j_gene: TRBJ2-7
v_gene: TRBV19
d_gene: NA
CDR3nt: TGTGCCAGTAGTTCTAGCTCCTACGAGCAGTACTTC
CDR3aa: CASSSSSYEQYF

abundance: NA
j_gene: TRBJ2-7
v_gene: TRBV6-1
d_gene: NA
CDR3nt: TGTGCCAGCATTCGTGTCAGGGAGGTAGGCGAGCAGTACTTC
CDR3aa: CASIRVREVGEQYF

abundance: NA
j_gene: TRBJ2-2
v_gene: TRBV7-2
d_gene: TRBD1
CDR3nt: TGTGCCAGCAGCTTCACAGGGGGGAACACCGGGGAGCTGTTTTTT
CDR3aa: CASSFTGGNTGELFF

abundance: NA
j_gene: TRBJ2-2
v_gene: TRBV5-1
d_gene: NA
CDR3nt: TGCGCCAGCAGCCTTTGGGGGGATAACACCGGGGAGCTGTTTTTT
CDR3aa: CASSLWGDNTGELFF

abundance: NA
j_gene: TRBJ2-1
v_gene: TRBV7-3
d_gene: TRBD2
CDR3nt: TGTGCCAGCAGCTTTACTAGCGGGGGGGTCCTCGGTGAGCAGTTCTTC
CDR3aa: CASSFTSGGVLGEQFF

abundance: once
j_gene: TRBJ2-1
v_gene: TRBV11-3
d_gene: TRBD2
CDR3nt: TGTGCCAGCAGCCCGCGACTAGCGGGGGGGCCCGATGAGCAGTTCTTC
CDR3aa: CASSPRLAGGPDEQFF

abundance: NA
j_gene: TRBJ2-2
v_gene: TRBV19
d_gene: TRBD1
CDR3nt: TGTGCCAGTAGTGGGGTGAGGTCCGGACAGGGTAACACCGGGGAGCTGTTTTTT
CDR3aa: CASSGVRSGQGNTGELFF

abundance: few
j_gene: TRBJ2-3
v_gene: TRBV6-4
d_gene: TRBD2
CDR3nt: TGTGCCAGCACCCCCAGAGCGGGGGGGCCAGATACGCAGTATTTT
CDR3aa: CASTPRAGGPDTQYF

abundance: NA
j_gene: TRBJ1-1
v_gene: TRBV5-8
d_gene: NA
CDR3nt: TGTGCCAGCAGCTGGACTGCTAACACTGAAGCTTTCTTT
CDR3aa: CASSWTANTEAFF

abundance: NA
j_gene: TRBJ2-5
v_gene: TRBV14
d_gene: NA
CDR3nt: TGTGCCAGCAGCCAAGATTCAGGTCACTTCCAAGAGACCCAGTACTTC
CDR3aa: CASSQDSGHFQETQYF

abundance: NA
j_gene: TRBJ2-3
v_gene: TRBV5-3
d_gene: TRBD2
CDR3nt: TGTGCCAGAAGCACGCTCGCGCGGGGGGTAGATACGCAGTATTTT
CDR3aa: CARSTLARGVDTQYF

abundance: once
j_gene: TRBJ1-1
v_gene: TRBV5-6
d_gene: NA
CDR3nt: TGTGCCAGCAGCCCTCGAGGTCGGTCTGGCGGCACTGAAGCTTTCTTT
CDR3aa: CASSPRGRSGGTEAFF

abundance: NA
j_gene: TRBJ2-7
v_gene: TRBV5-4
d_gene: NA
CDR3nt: TGTGCCAGCAGCTTGGAACAGCACAGCTACGAGCAGTACTTC
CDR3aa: CASSLEQHSYEQYF

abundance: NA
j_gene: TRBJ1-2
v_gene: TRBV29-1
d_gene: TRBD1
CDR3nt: TGCAGCGTTGTCGGGCAGGGGGATTCCTATGGCTACACCTTC
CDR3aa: CSVVGQGDSYGYTF

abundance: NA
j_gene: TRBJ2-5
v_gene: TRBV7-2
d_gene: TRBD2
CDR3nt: TGTGCCAGCAGCTTAGATGGGCGGGGGGGACAAGAGACCCAGTACTTC
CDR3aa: CASSLDGRGGQETQYF

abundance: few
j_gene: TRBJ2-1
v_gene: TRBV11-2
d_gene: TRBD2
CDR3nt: TGTGCCAGTATTTGGACTAGCGGGGGGGACAATGAGCAGTTCTTC
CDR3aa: CASIWTSGGDNEQFF

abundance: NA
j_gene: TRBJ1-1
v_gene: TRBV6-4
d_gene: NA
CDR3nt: TGTGCCAGCAGCGCCGAAAGGAGCACTGAAGCTTTCTTT
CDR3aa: CASSAERSTEAFF

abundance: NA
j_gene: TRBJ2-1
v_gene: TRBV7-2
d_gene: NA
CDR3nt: TGTGCCAGCAGCCGCCCAGGGGCGCCCTACAATGAGCAGTTCTTC
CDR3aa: CASSRPGAPYNEQFF

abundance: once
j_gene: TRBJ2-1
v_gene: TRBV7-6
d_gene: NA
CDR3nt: TGTGCCAGCAGCTTAGCGGGGGGGGCGGACAATGAGCAGTTCTTC
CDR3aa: CASSLAGGADNEQFF

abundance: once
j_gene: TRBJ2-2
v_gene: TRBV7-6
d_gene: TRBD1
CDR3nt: TGTGCCAGCAGCCTACAGGGGGCGATTAGATTCACCGGGGAGCTGTTTTTT
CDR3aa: CASSLQGAIRFTGELFF

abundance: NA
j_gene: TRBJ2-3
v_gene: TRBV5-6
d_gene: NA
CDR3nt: TGTGCCAGCAGCTTGAATGCGGCAGATACGCAGTATTTT
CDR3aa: CASSLNAADTQYF

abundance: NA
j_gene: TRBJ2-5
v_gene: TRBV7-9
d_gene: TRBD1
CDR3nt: TGTGCCAGCAGCTCGTGGACAGGGGAGCAGACCCAGTACTTC
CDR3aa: CASSSWTGEQTQYF

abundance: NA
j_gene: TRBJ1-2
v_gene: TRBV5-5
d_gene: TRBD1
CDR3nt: TGTGCCAGCAGCGTCGCGACCGGACAGGGTGTTGGCTACACCTTC
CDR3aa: CASSVATGQGVGYTF

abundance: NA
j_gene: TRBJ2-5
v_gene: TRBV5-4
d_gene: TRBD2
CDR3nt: TGTGCCAGCAGCTTGGACGGGGGGGGGTTGGAGACCCAGTACTTC
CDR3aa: CASSLDGGGLETQYF

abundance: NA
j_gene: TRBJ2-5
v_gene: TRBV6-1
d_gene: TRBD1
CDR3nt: TGTGCCAGCAGTGAACTTCCGGGACAGGGGAGAGAGACCCAGTACTTC
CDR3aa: CASSELPGQGRETQYF

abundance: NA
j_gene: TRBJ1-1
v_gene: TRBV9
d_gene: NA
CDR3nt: TGTGCCAGCAGCGTAGATCCGAGAACTGAAGCTTTCTTT
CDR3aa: CASSVDPRTEAFF

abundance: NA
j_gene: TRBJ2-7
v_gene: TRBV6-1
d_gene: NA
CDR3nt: TGTGCCAGCAGTGTGGACACAGGGTTGTACGAGCAGTACTTC
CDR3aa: CASSVDTGLYEQYF

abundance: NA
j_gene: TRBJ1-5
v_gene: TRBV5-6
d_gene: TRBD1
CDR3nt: TGTGCCAGCAGCTCCCTAGACAGGGGGGACAATCAGCCCCAGCATTTT
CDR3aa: CASSSLDRGDNQPQHF

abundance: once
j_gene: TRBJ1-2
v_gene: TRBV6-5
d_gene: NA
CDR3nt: TGTGCCAGCAGTCAACCGACAGCTCCGTATGGCTACACCTTC
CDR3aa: CASSQPTAPYGYTF

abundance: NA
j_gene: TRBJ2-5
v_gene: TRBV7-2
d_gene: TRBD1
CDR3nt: TGTGCCAGCAGCTTAGCGTCGGACAGGGAGGAGACCCAGTACTTC
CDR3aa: CASSLASDREETQYF